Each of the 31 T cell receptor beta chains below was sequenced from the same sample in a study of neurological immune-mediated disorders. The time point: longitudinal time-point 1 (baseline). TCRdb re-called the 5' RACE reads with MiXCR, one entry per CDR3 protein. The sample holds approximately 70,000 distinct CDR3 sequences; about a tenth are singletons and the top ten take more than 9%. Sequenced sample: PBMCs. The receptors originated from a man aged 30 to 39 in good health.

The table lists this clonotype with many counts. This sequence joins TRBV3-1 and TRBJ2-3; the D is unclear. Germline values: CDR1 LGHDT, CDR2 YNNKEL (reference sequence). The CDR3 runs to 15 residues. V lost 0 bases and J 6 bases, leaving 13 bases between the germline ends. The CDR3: CASSQDGVIPDTQYF. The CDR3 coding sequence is TGTGCCAGCAGCCAAGATGGGGTGATTCCGGATACGCAGTATTTT.

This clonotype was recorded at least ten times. Here the CDR3 reads CASSPPALTGPNSPLHF. CDR3 DNA sequence: TGTGCCAGCAGCCCGCCGGCCCTGACAGGCCCCAATTCACCCCTCCACTTT. This chain uses TRBV27 with TRBJ1-6; a weak D match, TRBD1 (6 bases). The CDR3 extends over 17 amino acids. The V gene lost 6 bases and the J gene lost 7 bases, with 22 bases spanning the gap. In germline, CDR1 is MNHEY, CDR2 SMNVEV (reference sequence).

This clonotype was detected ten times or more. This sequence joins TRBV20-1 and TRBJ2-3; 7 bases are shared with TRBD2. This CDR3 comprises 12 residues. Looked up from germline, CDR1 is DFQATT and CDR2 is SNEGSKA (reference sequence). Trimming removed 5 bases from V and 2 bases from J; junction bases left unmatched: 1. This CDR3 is CSAGTTTDTQYF. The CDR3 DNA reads TGCAGTGCTGGGACTACCACAGATACGCAGTATTTT.

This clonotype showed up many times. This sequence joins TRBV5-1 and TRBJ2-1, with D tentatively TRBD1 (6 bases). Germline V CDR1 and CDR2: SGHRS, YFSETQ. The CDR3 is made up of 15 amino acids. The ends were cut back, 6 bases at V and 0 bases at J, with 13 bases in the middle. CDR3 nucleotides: TGCGCCAGCAAGGGACAAACGAGCTCCTACAATGAGCAGTTCTTC. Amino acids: CASKGQTSSYNEQFF.

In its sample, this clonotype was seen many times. CDR3 amino acids: CASSLGDNGNTIYF. The CDR3, as DNA: TGCGCCAGCAGCTTGGGAGATAATGGAAACACCATATATTTT. J is TRBJ1-3 and V is TRBV5-1; D ambiguous. This CDR3 has 14 amino acids. The V end was cut by 0 bases, the J end by 3 bases, with 7 bases between. Per the germline V gene, CDR1 is SGHRS and CDR2 is YFSETQ.

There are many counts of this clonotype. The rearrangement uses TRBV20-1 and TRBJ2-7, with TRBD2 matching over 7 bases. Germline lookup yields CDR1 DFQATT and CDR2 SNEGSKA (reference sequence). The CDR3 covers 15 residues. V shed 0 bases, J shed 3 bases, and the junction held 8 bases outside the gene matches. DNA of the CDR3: TGCAGTGCTAGAGAAGGAGGGAGGGCAGACTACGAGCAGTACTTC. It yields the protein CSAREGGRADYEQYF.

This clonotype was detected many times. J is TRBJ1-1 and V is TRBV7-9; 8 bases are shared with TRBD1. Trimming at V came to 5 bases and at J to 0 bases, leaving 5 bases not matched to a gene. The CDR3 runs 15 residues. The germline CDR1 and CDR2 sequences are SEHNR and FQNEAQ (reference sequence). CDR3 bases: TGTGCCAGCAGCGTATCAGGGGGCTTGAACACTGAAGCTTTCTTT. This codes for CASSVSGGLNTEAFF.

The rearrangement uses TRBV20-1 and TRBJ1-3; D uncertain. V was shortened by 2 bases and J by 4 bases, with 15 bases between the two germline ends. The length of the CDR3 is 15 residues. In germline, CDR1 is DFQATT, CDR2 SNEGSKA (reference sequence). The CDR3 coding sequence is TGCAGTGCTAGAAAGGACCTAGCCGGGGGAAACACCATATATTTT. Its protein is CSARKDLAGGNTIYF.

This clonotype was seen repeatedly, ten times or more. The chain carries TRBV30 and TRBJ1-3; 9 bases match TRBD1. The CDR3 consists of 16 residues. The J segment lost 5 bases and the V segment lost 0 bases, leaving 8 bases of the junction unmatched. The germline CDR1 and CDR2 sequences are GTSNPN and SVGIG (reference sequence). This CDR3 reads CAWSVGDRAIRNTIYF. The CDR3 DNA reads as TGTGCCTGGAGTGTGGGGGACAGGGCAATCCGAAACACCATATATTTT. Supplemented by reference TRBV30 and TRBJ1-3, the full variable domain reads SQTIHQWPATLVQPVGSPLSLECTVEGTSNPNLYWYRQAAGRGLQLLFYSVGIGQISSEVPQNLSASRPQDRQFILSSKKLLLSDSGFYLCAWSVGDRAIRNTIYFGEGSWLTVV.

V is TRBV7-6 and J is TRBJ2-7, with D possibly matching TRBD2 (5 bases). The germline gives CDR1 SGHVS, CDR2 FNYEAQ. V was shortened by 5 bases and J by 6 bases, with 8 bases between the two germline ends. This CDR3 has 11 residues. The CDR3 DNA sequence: TGTGCCAGCAGCCCCGGGGTCGAGCAGTACTTC. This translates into CASSPGVEQYF.

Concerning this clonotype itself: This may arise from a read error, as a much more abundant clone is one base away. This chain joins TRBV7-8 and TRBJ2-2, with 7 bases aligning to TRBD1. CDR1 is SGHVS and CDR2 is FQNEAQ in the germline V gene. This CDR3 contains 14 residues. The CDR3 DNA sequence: TGTGCCATCAGCCAAAGACAGGGAACCGGGGAGCTGTTTTTT. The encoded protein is CAISQRQGTGELFF.

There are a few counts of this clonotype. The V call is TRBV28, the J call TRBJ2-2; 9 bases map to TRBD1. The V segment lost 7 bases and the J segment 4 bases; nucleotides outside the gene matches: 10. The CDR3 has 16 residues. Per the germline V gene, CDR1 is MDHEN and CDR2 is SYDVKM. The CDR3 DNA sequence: TGTGCCAGCAAGTCCCAGGGACAGGGTCGCACCGGGGAGCTGTTTTTT. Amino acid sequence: CASKSQGQGRTGELFF.

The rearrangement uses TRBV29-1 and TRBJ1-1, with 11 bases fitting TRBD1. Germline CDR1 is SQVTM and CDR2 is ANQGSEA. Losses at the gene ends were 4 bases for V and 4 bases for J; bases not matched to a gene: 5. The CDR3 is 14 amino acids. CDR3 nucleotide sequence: TGCAGCGTTGGCCCGGGACAGGGGGGCACTGAAGCTTTCTTT. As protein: CSVGPGQGGTEAFF.

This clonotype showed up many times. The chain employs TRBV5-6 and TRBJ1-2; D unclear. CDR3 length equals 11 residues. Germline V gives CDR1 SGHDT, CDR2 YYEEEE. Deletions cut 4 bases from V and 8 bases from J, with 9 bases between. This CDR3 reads CASSGADGYTF. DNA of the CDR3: TGTGCCAGCAGCGGAGCTGACGGCTACACCTTC.

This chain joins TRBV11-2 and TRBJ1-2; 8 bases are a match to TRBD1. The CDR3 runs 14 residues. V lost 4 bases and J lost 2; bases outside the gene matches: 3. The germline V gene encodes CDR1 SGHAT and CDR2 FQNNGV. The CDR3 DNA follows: TGTGCCAGCAGCTCGGACAGGGCCAACTATGGCTACACCTTC. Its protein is CASSSDRANYGYTF.

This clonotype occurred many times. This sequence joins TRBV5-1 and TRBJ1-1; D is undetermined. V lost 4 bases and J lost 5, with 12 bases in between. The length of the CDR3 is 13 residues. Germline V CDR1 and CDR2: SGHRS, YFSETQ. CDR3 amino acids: CASSETERTEAFF. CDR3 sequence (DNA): TGCGCCAGCAGCGAAACAGAACGGACTGAAGCTTTCTTT.

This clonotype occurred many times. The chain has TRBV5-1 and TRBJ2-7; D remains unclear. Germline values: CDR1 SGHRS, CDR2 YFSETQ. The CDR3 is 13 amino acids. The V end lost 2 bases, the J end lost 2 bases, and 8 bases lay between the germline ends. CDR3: CASSLGRTYEQYF. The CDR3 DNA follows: TGCGCCAGCAGCTTAGGCAGAACCTACGAGCAGTACTTC.

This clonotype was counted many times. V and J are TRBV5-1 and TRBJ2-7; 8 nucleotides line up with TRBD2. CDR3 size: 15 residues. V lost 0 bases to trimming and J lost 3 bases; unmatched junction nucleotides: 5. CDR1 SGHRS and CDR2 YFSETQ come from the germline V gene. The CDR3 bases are TGCGCCAGCAGCTTGGCTCCTAGCGGGTTCTACGAGCAGTACTTC. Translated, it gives CASSLAPSGFYEQYF.

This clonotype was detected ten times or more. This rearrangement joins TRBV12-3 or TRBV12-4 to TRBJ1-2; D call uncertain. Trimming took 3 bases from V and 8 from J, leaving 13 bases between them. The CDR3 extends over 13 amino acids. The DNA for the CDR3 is TGTGCCAGCAGTTTGTGGACCTTGGAAGGCTACACCTTC. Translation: CASSLWTLEGYTF.

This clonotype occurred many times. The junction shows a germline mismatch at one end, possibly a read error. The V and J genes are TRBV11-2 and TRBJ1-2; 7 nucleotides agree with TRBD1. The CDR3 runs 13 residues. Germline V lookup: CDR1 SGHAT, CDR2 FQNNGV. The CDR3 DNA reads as TGTGCCAGCAGCCTAGACAGGGTTTTAGGCTACACCTTC. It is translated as CASSLDRVLGYTF.

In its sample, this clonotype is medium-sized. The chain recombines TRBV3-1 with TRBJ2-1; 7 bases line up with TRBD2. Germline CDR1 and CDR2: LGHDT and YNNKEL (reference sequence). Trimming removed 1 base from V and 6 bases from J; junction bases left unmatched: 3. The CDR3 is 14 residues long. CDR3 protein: CASSQGGSFNEQFF. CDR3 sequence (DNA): TGTGCCAGCAGCCAAGGCGGGAGTTTCAATGAGCAGTTCTTC.

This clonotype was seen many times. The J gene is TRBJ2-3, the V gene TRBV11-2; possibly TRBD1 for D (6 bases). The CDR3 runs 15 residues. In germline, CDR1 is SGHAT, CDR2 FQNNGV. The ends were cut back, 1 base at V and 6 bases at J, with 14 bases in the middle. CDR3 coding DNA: TGTGCCAGCAGCTTAGTCCAGGGGCCCCCGGATACGCAGTATTTT. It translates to CASSLVQGPPDTQYF.

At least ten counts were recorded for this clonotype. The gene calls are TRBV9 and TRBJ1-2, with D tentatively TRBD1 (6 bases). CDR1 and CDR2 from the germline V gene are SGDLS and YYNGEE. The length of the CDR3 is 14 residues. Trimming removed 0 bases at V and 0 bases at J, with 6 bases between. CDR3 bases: TGTGCCAGCAGCGTAGACAGGGCTAACTATGGCTACACCTTC. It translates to CASSVDRANYGYTF.

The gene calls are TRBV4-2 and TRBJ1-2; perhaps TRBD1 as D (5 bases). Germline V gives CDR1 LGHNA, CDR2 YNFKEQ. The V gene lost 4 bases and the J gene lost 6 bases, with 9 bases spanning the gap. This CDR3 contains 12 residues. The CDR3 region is CASSPNRNGYTF. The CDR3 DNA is TGTGCCAGCAGCCCAAACAGGAATGGCTACACCTTC.

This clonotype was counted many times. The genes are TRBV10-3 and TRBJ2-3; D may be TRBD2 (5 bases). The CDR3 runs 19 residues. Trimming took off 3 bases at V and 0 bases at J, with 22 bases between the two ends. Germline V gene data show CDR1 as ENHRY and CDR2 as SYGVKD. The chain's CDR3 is CAISDRGVRETTSTDTQYF. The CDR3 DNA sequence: TGTGCCATCAGTGACCGAGGCGTACGGGAAACGACTAGCACAGATACGCAGTATTTT.

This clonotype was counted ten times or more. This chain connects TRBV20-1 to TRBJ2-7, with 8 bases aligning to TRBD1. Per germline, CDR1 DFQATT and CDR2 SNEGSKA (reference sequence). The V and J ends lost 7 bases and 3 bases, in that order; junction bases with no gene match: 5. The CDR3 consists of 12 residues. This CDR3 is CSVADRGYEQYF. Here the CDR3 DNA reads TGCAGTGTCGCTGACAGGGGCTACGAGCAGTACTTC.

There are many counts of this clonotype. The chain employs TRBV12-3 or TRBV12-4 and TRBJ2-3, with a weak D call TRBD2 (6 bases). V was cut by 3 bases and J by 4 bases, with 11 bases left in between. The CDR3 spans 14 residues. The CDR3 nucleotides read TGTGCCAGCAGTTTTCGGGAGTCCGCAGATACGCAGTATTTT. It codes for CASSFRESADTQYF.

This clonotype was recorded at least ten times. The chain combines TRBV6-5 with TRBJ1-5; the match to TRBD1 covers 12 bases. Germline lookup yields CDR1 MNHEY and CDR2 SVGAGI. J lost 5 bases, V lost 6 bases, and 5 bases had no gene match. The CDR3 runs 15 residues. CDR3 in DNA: TGTGCCAGCAGACCCGGGACAGGGGGCTATCAGCCCCAGCATTTT. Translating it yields CASRPGTGGYQPQHF.

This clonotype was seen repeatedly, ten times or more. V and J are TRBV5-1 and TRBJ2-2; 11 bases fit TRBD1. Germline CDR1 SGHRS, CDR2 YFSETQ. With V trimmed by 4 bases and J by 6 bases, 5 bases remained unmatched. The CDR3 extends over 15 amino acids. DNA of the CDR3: TGCGCCAGCAGCCCGACGGGACAGGGGGCCGGGGAGCTGTTTTTT. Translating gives CASSPTGQGAGELFF.

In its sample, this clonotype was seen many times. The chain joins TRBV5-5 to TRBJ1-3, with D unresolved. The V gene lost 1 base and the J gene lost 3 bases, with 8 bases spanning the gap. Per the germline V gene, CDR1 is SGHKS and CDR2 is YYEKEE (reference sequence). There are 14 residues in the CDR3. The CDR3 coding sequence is TGTGCCAGCAGCTTGCCCGGAGGTGGAAACACCATATATTTT. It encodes CASSLPGGGNTIYF.

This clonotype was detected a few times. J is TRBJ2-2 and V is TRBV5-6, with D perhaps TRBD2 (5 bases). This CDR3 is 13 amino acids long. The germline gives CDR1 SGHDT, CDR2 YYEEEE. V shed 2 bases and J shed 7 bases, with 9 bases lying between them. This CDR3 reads CASSFGGGGELFF. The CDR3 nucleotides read TGTGCCAGCAGCTTTGGTGGAGGCGGGGAGCTGTTTTTT.